The 5 T cell receptor beta chains listed next were all sequenced from one sample in a study of CD8+ T cells in alopecia areata. Extraction and reverse transcription of RNA yielded cDNA as the sequencing template. Some clones are missing from TCRdb's copy, which holds only in-frame ones; the method was immunoSEQ multiplex PCR. The table has about 120,000 clones, around two fifths seen once; the top ten hold over 3%. Sequenced material: CD4+ T cells sorted from blood. The origin of the receptors is a human donor with alopecia areata.

The chain employs TRBV6-5 and TRBJ1-2, with a possible D match to TRBD1 (5 bases). CDR1 MNHEY and CDR2 SVGAGI come from the germline V gene. The length of the CDR3 is 12 residues. Trimming removed 6 bases at V and 8 bases at J, with 13 bases between. The CDR3 protein is CASRRDAMGYTF. The CDR3 bases are TGTGCCAGCAGGCGGGACGCTATGGGCTACACCTTC.

J is TRBJ2-3 and V is TRBV9, with 8 bases aligning to TRBD2. J lost 5 bases, V lost 0 bases, and 2 bases had no gene match. The CDR3 has 14 amino acids. Germline CDR1 SGDLS, CDR2 YYNGEE. The CDR3 DNA follows: TGTGCCAGCAGCGTAGCGGGAGGGTTAGATACGCAGTATTTT. Translating gives CASSVAGGLDTQYF.

J is TRBJ2-2 and V is TRBV29-1, with 11 bases that match TRBD1. Germline trimming cut 6 bases from V and 5 bases from J; bases unmatched to any gene: 11. The CDR3 is 16 residues long. CDR1 and CDR2 from the germline V gene are SQVTM and ANQGSEA. CDR3 sequence (DNA): TGCAGCGTCGGGGCCGGGACAGGGGGAACAACCGGGGAGCTGTTTTTT. This codes for CSVGAGTGGTTGELFF.

The chain links TRBV19 to TRBJ2-2; D ambiguous. Germline CDR1 and CDR2: LNHDA and SQIVND (reference sequence). The CDR3 totals 14 residues. Between the trimmed V and J ends, which lost 7 bases and 2 bases, there was a span of 11 bases. CDR3 DNA sequence: TGTGCCAGTAAAGTCACGCTTAACACCGGGGAGCTGTTTTTT. It codes for CASKVTLNTGELFF.

In its sample, this clone was seen a few times. The chain carries TRBV7-2 and TRBJ1-5; D not resolved. CDR3 length equals 13 residues. Per germline, CDR1 SGHTA and CDR2 FQGNSA. V lost 1 base to trimming and J lost 5 bases, with 6 bases between them. This CDR3 is CASSLVPDQPQHF. The CDR3 DNA reads as TGTGCCAGCAGCTTAGTGCCCGATCAGCCCCAGCATTTT.